Sequencing of this TCR beta chain was carried out in a study of blood T cells in healthy people across ages. Sample-barcoded 5' priming and a J-beta primer mix drove a second PCR of about 6 to 12 cycles. TCRdb redid the calling of the 5' RACE reads with MiXCR, one entry per CDR3 protein. This table holds hundreds of thousands of distinct CDR3 sequences, over 40% found once. This CDR3 is built from 16 residues. In germline, CDR1 is SGHRS, CDR2 YFSETQ. Trimming left V 4 bases short and J 7 bases short, with 24 bases between. This TCR was sampled from a woman of 80 years or more in good health. The chain employs TRBV5-1 and TRBJ2-7; D assignment may be TRBD1 or TRBD2 (6 bases each). The sequenced material came from blood. CDR3 bases: TGCGCCAGCAGCGCCCGGACAGCGAGGAGGGCCAATGAGCAGTACTTC. The encoded protein is CASSARTARRANEQYF.